This T cell receptor (beta chain) was sequenced during a study of cytomegalovirus exposure and HLA in healthy donors. Whole-study context: A later analysis reported the approximately 120 validation repertoires used the same platform as the approximately 700 first-cohort repertoires. Study-wide points: The finding came from a later analysis; first-cohort TCR clusters tended to co-occur in the 110 or so validation repertoires. Cytomegalovirus association was assigned to more than 150 TCR beta chains.

This clone was seen once. Its antigen is still unknown. V dropped 4 bases and J dropped 7; count of bases not matched to a gene: 13. The CDR3 loop spans 16 amino acids. Per germline, CDR1 SGHVS and CDR2 FQNEAQ. Sequenced by immunoSEQ multiplex PCR; TCRdb stores in-frame clones only, minus some. The sample consists of just under 75,000 clones, around 94% of them appearing once. The J gene is TRBJ2-1, the V gene TRBV7-8, with 7 bases aligning to TRBD2. What was sequenced was PBMCs. This sequence originates from a woman aged 18-29 years in good health and CMV-seropositive. The CDR3 DNA reads TGTGCCAGCAGCTCCGCGGGACTAATGGGGGGGAATGAGCAGTTCTTC. Protein product: CASSSAGLMGGNEQFF.